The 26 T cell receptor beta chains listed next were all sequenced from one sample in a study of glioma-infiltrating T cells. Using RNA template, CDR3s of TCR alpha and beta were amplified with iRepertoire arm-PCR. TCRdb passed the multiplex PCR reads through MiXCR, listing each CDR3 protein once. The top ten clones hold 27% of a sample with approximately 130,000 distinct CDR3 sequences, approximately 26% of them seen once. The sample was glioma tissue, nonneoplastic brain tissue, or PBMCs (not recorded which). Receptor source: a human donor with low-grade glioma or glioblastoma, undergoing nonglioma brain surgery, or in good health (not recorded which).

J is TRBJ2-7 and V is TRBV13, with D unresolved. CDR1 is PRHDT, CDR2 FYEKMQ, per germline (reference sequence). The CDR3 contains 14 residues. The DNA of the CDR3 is TGTGCCAGCAGTTTAGGTTACGGAACCTACGAGCAGTACGTC. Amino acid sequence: CASSLGYGTYEQYV.

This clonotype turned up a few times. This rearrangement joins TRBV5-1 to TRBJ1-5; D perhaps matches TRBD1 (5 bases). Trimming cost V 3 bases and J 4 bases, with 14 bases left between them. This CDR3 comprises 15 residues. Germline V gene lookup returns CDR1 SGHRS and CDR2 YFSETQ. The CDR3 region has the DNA TGCGCCAGCAGCTCGAACGGGGCAGGGAATCAGCCCCAGCATTTT. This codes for CASSSNGAGNQPQHF.

CDR3 region: CASSLRGQGRNYGYTF. DNA of the CDR3: TGTGCCAGCAGCTTACGAGGACAGGGAAGAAACTATGGCTACACCTTC. This chain uses TRBV7-8 with TRBJ1-2, with TRBD1 matching over 8 bases. V lost 2 bases to trimming and J lost 2 bases; unmatched junction nucleotides: 7. The germline CDR1 and CDR2 sequences are SGHVS and FQNEAQ. The CDR3 totals 16 residues.

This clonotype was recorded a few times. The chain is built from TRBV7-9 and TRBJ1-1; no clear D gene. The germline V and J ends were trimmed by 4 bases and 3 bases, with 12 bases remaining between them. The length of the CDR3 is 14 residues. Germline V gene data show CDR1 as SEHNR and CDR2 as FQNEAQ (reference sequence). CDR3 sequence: CASSSSGGHTEAFF. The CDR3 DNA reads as TGTGCCAGCAGCTCCTCCGGAGGTCACACTGAAGCTTTCTTT.

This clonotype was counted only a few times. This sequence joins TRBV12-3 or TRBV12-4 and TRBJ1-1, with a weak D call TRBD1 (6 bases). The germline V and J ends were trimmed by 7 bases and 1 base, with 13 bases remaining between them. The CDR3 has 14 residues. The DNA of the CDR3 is TGTGCCAGCACCCCCAGGGGCGAGAACACTGAAGCTTTCTTT. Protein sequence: CASTPRGENTEAFF.

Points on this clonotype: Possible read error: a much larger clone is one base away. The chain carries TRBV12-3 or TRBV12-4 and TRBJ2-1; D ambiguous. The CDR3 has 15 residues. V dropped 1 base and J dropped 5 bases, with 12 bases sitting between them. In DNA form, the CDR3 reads TGTGCCAGCAGTTTAGTAGCAGAGACCCACAATGAGCAGTTCTTC. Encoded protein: CASSLVAETHNEQFF.

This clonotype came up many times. CDR3 in amino acids: CASSQDAGQIFTDTQYF. The CDR3 nucleotides are TGCGCCAGCAGCCAAGATGCGGGACAGATATTTACAGATACGCAGTATTTT. The chain carries TRBV4-1 and TRBJ2-3; TRBD1 is a possible D gene (7 bases). The V end lost 0 bases, the J end lost 3 bases, and 16 bases lay between the germline ends. This CDR3 comprises 17 residues. Germline assignment: CDR1 MGHRA and CDR2 YSYEKL.

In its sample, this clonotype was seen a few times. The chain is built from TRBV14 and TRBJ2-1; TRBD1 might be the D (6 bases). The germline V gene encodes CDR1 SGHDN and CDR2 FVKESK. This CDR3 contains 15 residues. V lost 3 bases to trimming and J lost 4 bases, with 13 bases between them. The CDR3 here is CASSHHFTGYNEQFF. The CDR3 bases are TGTGCCAGCAGCCACCACTTTACAGGGTACAATGAGCAGTTCTTC.

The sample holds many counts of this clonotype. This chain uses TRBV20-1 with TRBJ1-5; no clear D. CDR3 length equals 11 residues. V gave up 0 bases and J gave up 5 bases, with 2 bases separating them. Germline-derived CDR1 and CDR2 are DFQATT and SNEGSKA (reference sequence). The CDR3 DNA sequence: TGCAGTGCTAGAGATCATCAGCCCCAGCATTTT. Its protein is CSARDHQPQHF.

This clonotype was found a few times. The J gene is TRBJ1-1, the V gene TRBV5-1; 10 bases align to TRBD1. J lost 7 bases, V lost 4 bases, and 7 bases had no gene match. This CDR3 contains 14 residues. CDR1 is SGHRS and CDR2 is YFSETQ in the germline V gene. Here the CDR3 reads CASSLGTGEDEAFF. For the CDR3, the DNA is TGCGCCAGCAGCCTTGGGACAGGGGAAGATGAAGCTTTCTTT.

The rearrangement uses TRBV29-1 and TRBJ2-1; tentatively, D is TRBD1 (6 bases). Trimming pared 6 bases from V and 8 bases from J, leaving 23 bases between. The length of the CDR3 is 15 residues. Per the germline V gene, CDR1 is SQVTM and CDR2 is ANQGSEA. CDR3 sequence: CSVLRDMTFPDEQFF. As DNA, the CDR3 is TGCAGCGTACTGAGGGACATGACGTTTCCGGATGAGCAGTTCTTC.

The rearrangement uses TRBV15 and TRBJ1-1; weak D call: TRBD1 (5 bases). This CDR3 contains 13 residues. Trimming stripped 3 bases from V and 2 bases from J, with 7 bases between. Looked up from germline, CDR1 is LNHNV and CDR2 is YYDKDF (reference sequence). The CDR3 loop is CATSRRGNTEAFF. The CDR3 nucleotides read TGTGCCACCAGCAGGAGGGGTAACACTGAAGCTTTCTTT.

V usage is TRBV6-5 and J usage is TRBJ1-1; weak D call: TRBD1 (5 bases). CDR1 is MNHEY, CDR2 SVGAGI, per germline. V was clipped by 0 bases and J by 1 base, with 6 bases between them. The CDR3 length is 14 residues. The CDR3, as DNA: TGTGCCAGCAGTTACTCTGACAGGAACACTGAAGCTTTCTTT. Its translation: CASSYSDRNTEAFF.

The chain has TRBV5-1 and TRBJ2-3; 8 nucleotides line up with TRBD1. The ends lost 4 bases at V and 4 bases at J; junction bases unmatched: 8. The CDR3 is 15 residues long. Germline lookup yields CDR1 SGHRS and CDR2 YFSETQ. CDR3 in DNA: TGCGCCAGCAGCGAAACGGCAGGGGGCCCAGATACGCAGTATTTT. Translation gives CASSETAGGPDTQYF.

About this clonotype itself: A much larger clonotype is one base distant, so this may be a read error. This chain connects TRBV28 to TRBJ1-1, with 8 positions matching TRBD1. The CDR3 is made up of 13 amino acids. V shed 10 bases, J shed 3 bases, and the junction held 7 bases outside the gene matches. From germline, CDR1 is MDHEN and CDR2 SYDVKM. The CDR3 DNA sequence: TGTGCCACCTTACAGGGGGTTGACACTGAAGCTTTCTTT. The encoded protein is CATLQGVDTEAFF.

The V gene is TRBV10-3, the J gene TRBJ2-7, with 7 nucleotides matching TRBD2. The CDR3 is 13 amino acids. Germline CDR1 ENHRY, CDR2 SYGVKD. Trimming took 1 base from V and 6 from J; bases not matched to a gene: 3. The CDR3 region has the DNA TGTGCCATCAGTGAGTTTGGACTAGGCGAGCAGTACGTC. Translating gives CAISEFGLGEQYV.

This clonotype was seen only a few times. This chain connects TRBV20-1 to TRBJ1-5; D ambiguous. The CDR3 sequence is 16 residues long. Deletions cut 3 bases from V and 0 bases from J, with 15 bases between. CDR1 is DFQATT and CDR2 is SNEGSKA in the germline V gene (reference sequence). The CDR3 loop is CSARDDRPYSNQPQHF. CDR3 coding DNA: TGCAGTGCTAGGGACGACCGTCCATATAGCAATCAGCCCCAGCATTTT.

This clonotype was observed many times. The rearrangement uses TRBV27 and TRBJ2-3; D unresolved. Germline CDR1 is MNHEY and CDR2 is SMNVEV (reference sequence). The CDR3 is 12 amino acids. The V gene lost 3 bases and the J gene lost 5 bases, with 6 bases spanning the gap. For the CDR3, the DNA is TGTGCCAGCAGTTTTGGTGGAGATACGCAGTATTTT. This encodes CASSFGGDTQYF.

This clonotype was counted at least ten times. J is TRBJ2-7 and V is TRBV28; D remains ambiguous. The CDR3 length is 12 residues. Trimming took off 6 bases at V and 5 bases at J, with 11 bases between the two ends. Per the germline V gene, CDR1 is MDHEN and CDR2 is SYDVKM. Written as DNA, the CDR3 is TGTGCCAGCAGGGCCCTCGGCGACGAGCAGTACGTC. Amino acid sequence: CASRALGDEQYV.

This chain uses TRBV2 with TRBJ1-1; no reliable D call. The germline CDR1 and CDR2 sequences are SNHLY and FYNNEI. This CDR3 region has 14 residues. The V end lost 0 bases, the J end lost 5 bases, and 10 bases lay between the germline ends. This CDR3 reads CASSEAGRDTEAFF. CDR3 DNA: TGTGCCAGCAGTGAAGCAGGGAGGGATACTGAAGCTTTCTTT.

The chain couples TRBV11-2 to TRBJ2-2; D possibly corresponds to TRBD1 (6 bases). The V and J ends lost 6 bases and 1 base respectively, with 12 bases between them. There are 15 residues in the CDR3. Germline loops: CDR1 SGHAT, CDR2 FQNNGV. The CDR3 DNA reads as TGTGCCAGCAGACCCGGGACATTGAACACCGGGGAGCTGTTTTTT. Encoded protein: CASRPGTLNTGELFF.

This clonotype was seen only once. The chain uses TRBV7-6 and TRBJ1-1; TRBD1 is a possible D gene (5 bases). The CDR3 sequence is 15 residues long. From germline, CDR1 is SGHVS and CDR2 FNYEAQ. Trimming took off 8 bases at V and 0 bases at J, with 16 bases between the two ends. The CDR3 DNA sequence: TGTGCCAGCGCCTCGCAGGGCCTAATGAACACTGAAGCTTTCTTT. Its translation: CASASQGLMNTEAFF.

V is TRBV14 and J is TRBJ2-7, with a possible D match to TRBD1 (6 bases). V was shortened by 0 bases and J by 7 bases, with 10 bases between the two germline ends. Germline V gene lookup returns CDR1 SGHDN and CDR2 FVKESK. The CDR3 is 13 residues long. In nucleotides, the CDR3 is TGTGCCAGCAGCCAAGATCTCAGGGGAGAGCAGTACGTC. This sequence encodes CASSQDLRGEQYV.

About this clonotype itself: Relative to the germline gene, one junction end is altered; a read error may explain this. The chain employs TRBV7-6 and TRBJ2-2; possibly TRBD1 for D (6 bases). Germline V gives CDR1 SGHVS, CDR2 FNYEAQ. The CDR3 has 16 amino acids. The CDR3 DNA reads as TGTGCCAGCAGCCCCGCCGGGACATTAAACACCAGGGAGCTGTTTTTT. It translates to CASSPAGTLNTRELFF.

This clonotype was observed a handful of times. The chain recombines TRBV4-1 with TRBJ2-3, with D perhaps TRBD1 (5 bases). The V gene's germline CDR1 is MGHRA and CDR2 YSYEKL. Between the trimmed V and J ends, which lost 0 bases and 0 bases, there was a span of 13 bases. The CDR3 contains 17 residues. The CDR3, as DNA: TGCGCCAGCAGCCAAGATAGGGGTCGGGCTAGCACAGATACGCAGTATTTT. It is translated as CASSQDRGRASTDTQYF.

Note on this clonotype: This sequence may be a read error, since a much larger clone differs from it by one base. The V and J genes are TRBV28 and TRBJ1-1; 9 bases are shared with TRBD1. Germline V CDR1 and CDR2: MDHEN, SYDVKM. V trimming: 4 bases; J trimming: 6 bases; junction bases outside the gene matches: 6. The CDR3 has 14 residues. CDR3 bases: TGTGCCAGCAGTTCCGGGACAGGGTTCTCTGAAGCTTTCTTT. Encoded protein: CASSSGTGFSEAFF. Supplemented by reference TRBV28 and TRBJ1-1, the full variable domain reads DVKVTQSSRYLVKRTGEKVFLECVQDMDHENMFWYRQDPGLGLRLIYFSYDVKMKEKGDIPEGYSVSREKKERFSLILESASTNQTSMYLCASSSGTGFSEAFFGQGTRLTVV.